Listed below are T cell receptor beta chains from one sample, sequenced in a study of blood T cell repertoires in COVID-19. Clones were read by immunoSEQ multiplex PCR, and TCRdb kept only the in-frame ones, dropping some. The sample carries about 98,000 clones, around nine tenths recorded once. The material sequenced was peripheral blood. The origin of the receptors is a man in his forties or fifties with acute or convalescent COVID-19. Each CDR3 is given with its conserved first and last residue. The D gene is left open where the match is weak. Rows give clone size only sometimes, using once, few, many, or a class for an expanded clone.

- TRBJ2-4 TRBV4-1 - CASSHGFRGSAKNIQYF TGCGCCAGCAGCCATGGGTTCAGGGGAAGTGCCAAAAACATTCAGTACTTC
- TRBJ1-6 TRBV5-5 TRBD1 CASSPRTGYNSPLHF TGTGCCAGCAGCCCGCGGACAGGCTATAATTCACCCCTCCACTTT
- TRBJ1-6 TRBV10-2 TRBD1 CASSLDRGNSPLHF TGCGCCAGCAGTTTAGACAGGGGTAATTCACCCCTCCACTTT
few TRBJ1-5 TRBV7-8 - CASSPTNQPQHF TGTGCCAGCAGCCCAACAAATCAGCCCCAGCATTTT
- TRBJ2-1 TRBV6-2/TRBV6-3 TRBD2 CASSYGAGGTYEQFF TGTGCCAGCAGTTACGGGGCGGGAGGGACTTATGAGCAGTTCTTC
- TRBJ1-3 TRBV9 TRBD1 CASSPRDRGLGNTIYF TGTGCCAGCAGCCCCCGAGACAGGGGGCTTGGAAACACCATATATTTT
- TRBJ1-2 TRBV19 - CASSTGLGYTF TGTGCCAGTAGCACAGGTTTGGGTTACACCTTC
- TRBJ2-1 TRBV12-5 TRBD1 CASGFQTGRSSYNEQFF TGTGCTAGTGGTTTTCAGACAGGGCGGAGCTCCTACAATGAGCAGTTCTTC
- TRBJ2-1 TRBV28 TRBD2 CASSDITGTSNFQFF TGTGCCAGCAGCGACATAACCGGGACTAGCAATTTCCAGTTCTTC
- TRBJ2-1 TRBV9 - CASSADGGEQFF TGTGCCAGCAGCGCCGACGGGGGTGAGCAGTTCTTC
- TRBJ1-3 TRBV5-1 - CASSAGQLSGNTIYF TGCGCCAGCAGCGCTGGACAGCTCTCTGGAAACACCATATATTTT
- TRBJ2-1 TRBV24-1 TRBD1 CATSDSPGQGTYNEQFF TGTGCCACCAGTGATTCGCCGGGACAGGGAACCTACAATGAGCAGTTCTTC
- TRBJ2-7 TRBV5-6 - CASSLRTIRDSYEQYF TGTGCCAGCAGCTTGAGGACCATCAGGGACTCCTACGAGCAGTACTTC
- TRBJ2-3 TRBV6-5 - CASFSGARDTQYF TGTGCCAGCTTCAGTGGGGCTAGGGATACGCAGTATTTT
- TRBJ2-5 TRBV2 - CASLLREREETQYF TGTGCCAGCTTGTTGCGGGAACGTGAAGAGACCCAGTACTTC
- TRBJ2-7 TRBV2 - CASRDISYEQYF TGTGCCAGCAGAGACATCTCCTACGAGCAGTACTTC
once TRBJ2-5 TRBV5-1 TRBD2 CASSFLAGEETQYF TGCGCCAGCAGCTTCTTAGCGGGAGAAGAGACCCAGTACTTC
few TRBJ1-6 TRBV2 - CASGRSPLHF TGTGCCAGTGGGCGTTCACCCCTCCACTTT
- TRBJ1-6 TRBV2 TRBD1 CASNRQGSDNSPLHF TGTGCCAGCAACCGACAGGGGTCCGATAATTCACCCCTCCACTTT
once TRBJ1-5 TRBV27 - CASRGQGGQPQHF TGTGCCAGCAGGGGGCAGGGAGGACAGCCCCAGCATTTT